This T cell receptor (beta chain) was documented in a study of OX40 agonist ivuxolimab in advanced cancers. Study conclusions and caveats: More expanded clones were seen, on average, in CD8+ T cells than in CD4+.

TCRdb's copy holds only in-frame clones and misses some; the assay was immunoSEQ multiplex PCR. The table has 60,000 or so clones, 84% seen once. The sample holds one count of this clone. Its target is not known. A much larger clone differs by one base, so this may be a read error. Other nucleotide sequences in the sample specify the same CDR3. CDR3 length: 14 residues. CDR1 is SGHTA, CDR2 FQGTGA, per germline. V shed 2 bases and J shed 8 bases, with 15 bases lying between them. This sequence was found in an adult with an advanced solid tumor such as melanoma, head and neck, liver or kidney cancer. Here the sequenced sample was CD4+ or CD8+ T cells sorted from blood, taken in a trial of the OX40 agonist ivuxolimab. The J gene is TRBJ1-1, the V gene TRBV7-3; TRBD1 might be the D (5 bases). In DNA form, the CDR3 reads TGTGCCAGCAGCTTAGGGACCGGCGCCGGGGAAGCTTTCTTT. It yields the protein CASSLGTGAGEAFF.